What follows are 13 T cell receptor beta chains derived from one specimen sequenced in a study of blood T cell repertoires in COVID-19. Data came from immunoSEQ multiplex PCR; TCRdb stores just in-frame clones and leaves some out. The profile shows over 250,000 clones, 88% of them singletons. Input material: PBMCs or T cells enriched from blood (not recorded which). The receptor set was obtained from a woman in her 50s who had recovered from COVID-19.

The rearrangement uses TRBV6-6 and TRBJ1-6; no reliable D call. CDR3 length equals 16 residues. Trimming left V 2 bases short and J 13 bases short, with 21 bases between. CDR1 and CDR2 (germline): MNHNY, SVGAGI (reference sequence). The CDR3 DNA is TGTGCCAGCAGTTACCCACTCGGGGAGGGCCCGCGGCCCCTCCACTTT. Protein: CASSYPLGEGPRPLHF.

In this sample, this clone turned up a few times. The chain recombines TRBV28 with TRBJ2-7; TRBD2 matches at 7 bases. The CDR3 is 13 amino acids. Unmatched junction bases numbered 6, after V lost 8 bases and J lost 2 bases. CDR1 is MDHEN and CDR2 is SYDVKM in the germline V gene. CDR3 region: CASRSGPTYEQYF. The CDR3 DNA sequence: TGTGCCAGCCGTAGCGGGCCAACCTACGAGCAGTACTTC.

The V call is TRBV28, the J call TRBJ1-3, with a tentative D call TRBD1 (6 bases). This CDR3 has 16 residues. The V gene lost 8 bases and the J gene lost 0 bases, with 17 bases spanning the gap. Germline V gene sequence: CDR1 MDHEN, CDR2 SYDVKM. The CDR3 protein is CASGGQKLGSGNTIYF. The DNA of the CDR3 is TGTGCCAGCGGTGGACAGAAATTAGGCTCTGGAAACACCATATATTTT.

V gene TRBV7-2 combines with J gene TRBJ1-3, with unresolved D. Per germline, CDR1 SGHTA and CDR2 FQGNSA. This CDR3 contains 15 residues. V was shortened by 5 bases and J by 2 bases, with 13 bases between the two germline ends. This CDR3 reads CASSRAGSAGNTIYF. The CDR3 bases are TGTGCCAGCAGCAGAGCGGGGTCTGCTGGAAACACCATATATTTT.

This clone was counted between two and nine times. This chain connects TRBV7-9 to TRBJ2-1; possibly TRBD2 for D (5 bases). CDR1 and CDR2 from the germline V gene are SEHNR and FQNEAQ (reference sequence). The CDR3 sequence is 17 residues long. V lost 5 bases and J lost 1, with 18 bases in between. DNA for the CDR3: TGTGCCAGCAGCAGCCCCCCACTAGGCGTATCCTACAATGAGCAGTTCTTC. It yields the protein CASSSPPLGVSYNEQFF.

V and J are TRBV4-3 and TRBJ1-4, with a tentative D call TRBD1 (5 bases). Germline CDR1 reads LGHNA; CDR2 reads YSLEER. V lost 0 bases to trimming and J lost 5 bases, with 13 bases between them. The CDR3 consists of 16 residues. The CDR3, as DNA: TGCGCCAGCAGCCAAGATTTGGCGCGGACAAATGAAAAACTGTTTTTT. Protein product: CASSQDLARTNEKLFF.

The gene calls are TRBV19 and TRBJ2-5, with 11 bases that match TRBD2. The CDR3 length is 18 residues. V was clipped by 1 base and J by 5 bases; unmatched bases: 12. From germline, CDR1 is LNHDA and CDR2 SQIVND (reference sequence). Here the CDR3 DNA reads TGTGCCAGTAGTATAGGACTCTCCACTAGCGGGAGAAGTGAGACCCAGTACTTC. Its translation: CASSIGLSTSGRSETQYF.

This clone was seen a single time. The chain recombines TRBV7-2 with TRBJ2-7, with 14 nucleotides matching TRBD2. The germline V gene encodes CDR1 SGHTA and CDR2 FQGNSA. The junction had 5 bases not matched to a gene; V was cut back by 4 bases and J by 0 bases. The CDR3 extends over 17 amino acids. CDR3 loop: CASSSPTSGRASYEQYF. The CDR3 region has the DNA TGTGCCAGCAGCTCCCCGACTAGCGGGAGGGCCTCCTACGAGCAGTACTTC.

A word on this clone: This CDR3 is also generated by other DNA sequences in the sample. The chain is built from TRBV5-4 and TRBJ1-2; D might be TRBD1 (6 bases). Trimming pared 0 bases from V and 3 bases from J, leaving 6 bases between. CDR1 SGHNT and CDR2 YYREEE come from the germline V gene (reference sequence). CDR3 length: 13 residues. The CDR3 is CASSLDRDYGYTF. Here the CDR3 DNA reads TGTGCCAGCAGCTTGGACAGGGACTATGGCTACACCTTC.

This clone was seen more than once but under ten times. The V gene is TRBV27, the J gene TRBJ2-6, with 9 positions matching TRBD1. The CDR3 has 17 amino acids. Trimming took 6 bases from V and 5 from J; bases not matched to a gene: 11. The V gene's germline CDR1 is MNHEY and CDR2 SMNVEV (reference sequence). The CDR3 bases are TGTGCCAGCAGGCGCACGGGACAGGGCGTGCGGGCCAACGTCCTGACTTTC. Translating gives CASRRTGQGVRANVLTF.

This clone was observed a single time. V is TRBV10-3 and J is TRBJ1-1; D uncertain. The CDR3 spans 13 residues. The V gene lost 6 bases and the J gene lost 4 bases, with 12 bases spanning the gap. Germline loops: CDR1 ENHRY, CDR2 SYGVKD. The CDR3 DNA sequence: TGTGCCATCAGCGCCACAGTCAGCACTGAAGCTTTCTTT. Its protein is CAISATVSTEAFF.

J is TRBJ1-6 and V is TRBV18, with 8 bases identical to TRBD1. The CDR3 spans 14 residues. CDR1 KGHSH and CDR2 LQKENI come from the germline V gene. J lost 8 bases, V lost 2 bases, and 2 bases had no gene match. The CDR3 DNA follows: TGTGCCAGCTCACCAGGACAGGGTGATTCACCCCTCCACTTT. Residues: CASSPGQGDSPLHF.

This clone is a singleton in its sample. This chain links TRBV3-1 (or the pseudogene TRBV3-2) with TRBJ2-7; D might be TRBD1 (6 bases). The ends were cut back, 2 bases at V and 1 base at J, with 12 bases in the middle. Germline CDR1 LGHDT, CDR2 YNNKEL (reference sequence). The CDR3 has 15 residues. The CDR3 coding sequence is TGTGCCAGCAGCCAACGCGGTGACAGGTCCTACGAGCAGTACTTC. It specifies CASSQRGDRSYEQYF.